This T cell receptor (beta chain) derives from a study of response to subunit inactivated influenza vaccine (dated by TCRdb to 2016 to 2018). Background for the entire study: The study used deep quantitative T cell receptor repertoire profiling to track responses to a trivalent subunit inactivated influenza vaccine.

Points the paper makes about the study in general: According to the authors, only a limited number of new T cells may be recruited by each seasonal influenza vaccination.

Library construction relied on RT-PCR. TCRdb shows the sequencer as Illumina HiSeq 2500. TCRdb cleaned the public reads at Q25 with fastp, built clones with MiXCR and kept in-frame beta chains. Each record represents a unique CDR3 protein, reported with the most common genes and DNA among its rows. Counted in this sample were around 250,000 distinct CDR3 sequences; more than 10% of them appeared once. Jointly, the top ten make up over 6.5% of the sample. Worth noting for this clonotype: Its antigen is unknown. A read error may explain this, as a much larger clone is one base away. Without the conserved terminal phenylalanine or tryptophan, this CDR3 likely stems from a read error.

The germline ends are 17 bases apart after V is trimmed by 4 bases and J by 13 bases. A total of 13 residues make up the CDR3, ends included. The DNA shown is the 39-base CDR3, in frame from base 1. Looking up the germline V gene (reference sequence) yields CDR1 MNHNY and CDR2 SVGAGI. The receptor chain draws on TRBV6-6 and TRBJ2-1, with TRBD1 as a weak D call on 6 bases. This material consisted of non-naive T cells sorted from PBMCs, taken around 14 days before vaccination. The meaning of the sample's cell subset or site label: memory T cell fraction. The TCR sequence derives from a man aged 45-65 years who received an inactivated influenza vaccine. Donor details come from another sample of the same person, matched by shared clones. The CDR3 region has the sequence CASSSGSKGDQFL. The nucleotides read TGTGCCAGCAGTTCGGGTAGCAAGGGGGACCAGTTCCTC.